This T cell receptor (beta chain) comes out of a study of shared clonotypes between healthy human individuals. The length of the CDR3 is 16 residues. The germline V gene encodes CDR1 SGHAT and CDR2 FQNNGV. Germline trimming cut 5 bases from V and 9 bases from J; bases unmatched to any gene: 14. Repertoires were generated with immunoSEQ multiplex PCR, while TCRdb's copy carries only in-frame clones and drops some. The sample shows 550,000 to 800,000 clones, 90% of them seen only once. Sequences were obtained from memory CD8+ T cells from PBMCs. Subset denoted: CD45RO+ cells pooled with CCR7-negative TemRA cells. The sequence was collected from a young man in good health. Some clones in this sample may be carry-over from other donors' samples. V is TRBV11-2 and J is TRBJ2-1, with 9 bases aligning to TRBD2. CDR3 bases: TGTGCCAGCAGCCCCGAGGTGGTAGCGGGAGTATTTGAGCAGTTCTTC. Translated, it gives CASSPEVVAGVFEQFF. Filled out from reference TRBV11-2 and TRBJ2-1, the complete variable domain reads EAGVAQSPRYKIIEKRQSVAFWCNPISGHATLYWYQQILGQGPKLLIQFQNNGVVDDSQLPKDRFSAERLKGVDSTLKIQPAKLEDSAVYLCASSPEVVAGVFEQFFGPGTRLTVL.